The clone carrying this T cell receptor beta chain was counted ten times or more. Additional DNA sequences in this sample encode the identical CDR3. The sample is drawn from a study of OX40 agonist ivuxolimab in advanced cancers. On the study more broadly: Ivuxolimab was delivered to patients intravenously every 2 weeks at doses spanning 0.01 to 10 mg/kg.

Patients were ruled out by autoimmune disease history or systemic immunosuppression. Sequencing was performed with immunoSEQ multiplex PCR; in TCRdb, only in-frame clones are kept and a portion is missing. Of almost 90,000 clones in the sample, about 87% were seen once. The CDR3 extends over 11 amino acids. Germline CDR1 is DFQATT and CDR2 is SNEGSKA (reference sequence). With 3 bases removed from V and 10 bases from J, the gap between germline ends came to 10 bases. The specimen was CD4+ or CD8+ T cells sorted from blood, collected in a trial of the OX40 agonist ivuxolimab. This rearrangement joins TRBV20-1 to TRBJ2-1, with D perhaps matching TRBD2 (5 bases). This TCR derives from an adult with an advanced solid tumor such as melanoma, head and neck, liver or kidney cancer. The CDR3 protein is CSASGNWEQFF. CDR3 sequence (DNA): TGCAGTGCTAGCGGGAATTGGGAGCAGTTCTTC.